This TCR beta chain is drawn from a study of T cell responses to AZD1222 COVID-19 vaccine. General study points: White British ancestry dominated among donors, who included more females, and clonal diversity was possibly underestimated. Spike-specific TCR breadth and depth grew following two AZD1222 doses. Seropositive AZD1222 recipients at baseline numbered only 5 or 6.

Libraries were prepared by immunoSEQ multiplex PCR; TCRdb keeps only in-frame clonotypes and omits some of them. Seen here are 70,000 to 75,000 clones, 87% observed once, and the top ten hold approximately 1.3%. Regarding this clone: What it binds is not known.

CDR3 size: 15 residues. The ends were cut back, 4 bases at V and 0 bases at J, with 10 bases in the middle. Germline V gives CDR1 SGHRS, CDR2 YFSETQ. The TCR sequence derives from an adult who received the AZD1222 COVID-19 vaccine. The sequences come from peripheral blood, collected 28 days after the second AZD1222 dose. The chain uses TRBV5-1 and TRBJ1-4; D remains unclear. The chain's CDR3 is CASSANTATNEKLFF. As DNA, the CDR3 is TGCGCCAGCAGCGCAAACACCGCAACTAATGAAAAACTGTTTTTT. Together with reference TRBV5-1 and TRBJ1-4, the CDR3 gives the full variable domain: KAGVTQTPRYLIKTRGQQVTLSCSPISGHRSVSWYQQTPGQGLQFLFEYFSETQRNKGNFPGRFSGRQFSNSRSEMNVSTLELGDSALYLCASSANTATNEKLFFGSGTQLSVL.